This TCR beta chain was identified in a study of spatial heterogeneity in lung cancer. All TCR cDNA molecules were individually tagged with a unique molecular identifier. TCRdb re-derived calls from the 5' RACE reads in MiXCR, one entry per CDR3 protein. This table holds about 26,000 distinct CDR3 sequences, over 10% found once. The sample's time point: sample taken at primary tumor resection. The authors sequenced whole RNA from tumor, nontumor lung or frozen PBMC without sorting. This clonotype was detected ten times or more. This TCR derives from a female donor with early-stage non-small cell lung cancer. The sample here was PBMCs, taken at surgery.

The CDR3 sequence: CASSLERRTEAFF. The CDR3 nucleotides are TGTGCCAGCAGCTTAGAAAGGCGCACTGAAGCTTTCTTT. The J gene is TRBJ1-1, the V gene TRBV11-2, with D unresolved. This CDR3 is 13 amino acids long. In germline, CDR1 is SGHAT, CDR2 FQNNGV. V dropped 0 bases and J dropped 4 bases, with 6 bases sitting between them.